Listed below are T cell receptor beta chains from one sample, sequenced in a study of shared clonotypes between healthy human individuals. Clones were read by immunoSEQ multiplex PCR, and TCRdb kept only the in-frame ones, dropping some. The sample includes about 960,000 clones, approximately 80% of them seen just once. The sequencing sample was made of memory CD4+ T cells sorted from blood. These receptors originate from a man younger than 30 in good health. Each CDR3 is given with its conserved first and last residue. A D gene is named only where the DNA matches it firmly. The size entry is marked missing in some rows and otherwise reads once, few, many or a size class.

>TRBJ1-1|TRBV7-8|TRBD1|.|14
CASSSGQGNTEAFF
TGTGCCAGCAGCTCCGGACAGGGGAACACTGAAGCTTTCTTT
>TRBJ1-1|TRBV29-1|.|.|11
CSVSGNTEAFF
TGCAGCGTCTCCGGGAACACTGAAGCTTTCTTT
>TRBJ1-5|TRBV6-6|.|few|14
CASSFSDRGQPQHF
TGTGCCAGCAGTTTCTCCGACCGAGGGCAGCCCCAGCATTTT
>TRBJ2-7|TRBV27|TRBD2|.|13
CASSPGLGYEQYF
TGTGCCAGCAGTCCGGGACTAGGATACGAGCAGTACTTC
>TRBJ2-7|TRBV30|.|.|11
CAWGKLFEQYF
TGTGCCTGGGGGAAGCTCTTCGAGCAGTACTTC
>TRBJ1-4|TRBV11-2|.|.|16
CASSRTQAATNEKLFF
TGTGCCAGCAGCAGGACCCAGGCAGCAACTAATGAAAAACTGTTTTTT
>TRBJ1-1|TRBV6-1|.|.|12
CASSFRATEAFF
TGTGCCAGCAGTTTCAGGGCCACTGAAGCTTTCTTT
>TRBJ1-1|TRBV29-1|TRBD1|.|15
CSGGQGGRTNTEAFF
TGCAGCGGAGGACAGGGGGGAAGGACTAACACTGAAGCTTTCTTT
>TRBJ1-5|TRBV29-1|.|.|13
CSVRSGSNQPQHF
TGCAGCGTTAGGAGTGGCAGCAATCAGCCCCAGCATTTT
>TRBJ1-2|TRBV6-1|TRBD1|.|13
CASSEAGTVGYTF
TGTGCCAGCAGTGAAGCCGGGACAGTCGGCTACACCTTC
>TRBJ2-2|TRBV6-1|.|.|13
CATRGPNTGELFF
TGTGCCACCCGGGGCCCTAACACCGGGGAGCTGTTTTTT
>TRBJ2-1|TRBV15|TRBD2|.|17
CATSRGALAVLYNEQFF
TGTGCCACCAGCAGAGGTGCACTAGCGGTCTTATACAATGAGCAGTTCTTC
>TRBJ2-5|TRBV12-5|TRBD2|.|18
CASGLVQKAGGPGETQYF
TGTGCTAGTGGTTTGGTACAGAAAGCGGGAGGGCCCGGAGAGACCCAGTACTTC
>TRBJ2-1|TRBV9|.|.|11
CASSVANEQFF
TGTGCCAGCAGCGTAGCCAATGAGCAGTTCTTC
>TRBJ1-2|TRBV6-1|TRBD1|.|13
CASTGQAFYGYTF
TGTGCCAGCACCGGACAGGCCTTCTATGGCTACACCTTC
>TRBJ1-1|TRBV6-5|.|.|16
CASSYSVGAAKTEAFF
TGTGCCAGCAGTTACTCAGTGGGGGCGGCCAAAACTGAAGCTTTCTTT
>TRBJ2-6|TRBV7-2|TRBD1|once|17
CASSHGGQGSGANVLTF
TGTGCCAGCAGCCATGGTGGACAGGGCTCTGGGGCCAACGTCCTGACTTTC
>TRBJ1-6|TRBV5-1|TRBD1|once|16
CASSLGGTGYNSPLHF
TGCGCCAGCAGCTTGGGCGGGACAGGGTATAATTCACCCCTCCACTTT
>TRBJ2-7|TRBV2|.|.|12
CASKEGVYEQYF
TGTGCCAGCAAGGAAGGGGTCTACGAGCAGTACTTC
>TRBJ1-2|TRBV20-1|.|.|11
CSASVNYGYTF
TGCAGTGCTAGCGTTAACTATGGCTACACCTTC
>TRBJ1-1|TRBV5-1|TRBD1|.|16
CASSPRPDRTNTEAFF
TGCGCCAGCAGCCCGAGGCCGGACAGGACGAACACTGAAGCTTTCTTT
>TRBJ2-5|TRBV2|TRBD1|.|14
CASSLQGARETQYF
TGTGCCAGCAGTCTACAGGGGGCCCGCGAGACCCAGTACTTC
>TRBJ1-6|TRBV27|.|.|16
CASSSLSVSYNSPLHF
TGTGCCAGCAGTTCCCTAAGTGTTTCCTATAATTCACCCCTCCACTTT
>TRBJ2-5|TRBV5-1|TRBD1|few|15
CASRSSRGQGETQYF
TGCGCCAGCAGGTCCAGCAGGGGGCAGGGAGAGACCCAGTACTTC
>TRBJ1-3|TRBV9|TRBD1|.|17
CASSVAPTGGPGNTIYF
TGTGCCAGCAGCGTAGCCCCGACAGGGGGGCCTGGAAACACCATATATTTT
>TRBJ1-4|TRBV7-9|.|.|16
CASSFPGDSGEEKLFF
TGTGCCAGCAGCTTTCCAGGGGATTCAGGTGAGGAAAAACTGTTTTTT
>TRBJ1-6|TRBV30|TRBD1|.|15
CAWSVRRDSNSPLHF
TGTGCCTGGAGTGTAAGACGGGACAGCAATTCACCCCTCCACTTT
>TRBJ2-2|TRBV6-5|.|.|16
CASSYSALSQAGELFF
TGTGCCAGCAGTTACTCCGCGCTCAGCCAGGCCGGGGAGCTGTTTTTT
>TRBJ2-1|TRBV5-6|.|.|11
CASSFQHEQFF
TGTGCCAGCAGCTTCCAGCATGAGCAGTTCTTC
>TRBJ2-5|TRBV18|TRBD1|.|18
CASSPLSPGTGGSETQYF
TGTGCCAGCTCACCACTTTCTCCCGGGACAGGGGGATCGGAGACCCAGTACTTC
>TRBJ2-3|TRBV19|TRBD2|.|15
CASSGRTSDFDTQYF
TGTGCCAGTAGCGGGCGGACTAGCGATTTTGATACGCAGTATTTT